These 17 T cell receptor beta chains share one sample of origin, sequenced in a study of CD8+ T cells in alopecia areata. Sequencing templates came from extracted RNA that was reverse transcribed into cDNA. Assay used: immunoSEQ multiplex PCR; TCRdb lists only in-frame clones, some missing. The table includes about 260,000 clones, roughly 63% detected once. Stated treatment: oral pan-JAK inhibitor, 5-10 mg twice daily. The sequences come from CD4+ T cells sorted from blood, collected around week 52, from a patient treated with tofacitinib. The origin of the receptors is a human donor with alopecia areata.

The V and J genes are TRBV7-2 and TRBJ2-7; TRBD2 agrees at 11 bases. The CDR3 runs 16 residues. Looked up from germline, CDR1 is SGHTA and CDR2 is FQGNSA. V gave up 3 bases and J gave up 4 bases; unmatched junction bases: 8. CDR3 coding DNA: TGTGCCAGCAGCTTCCTGTCTAGCGGGGGGAGGTACGAGCAGTACTTC. Its protein product is CASSFLSSGGRYEQYF.

The chain has TRBV29-1 and TRBJ1-1, with a tentative D call TRBD1 (5 bases). V was trimmed by 3 bases and J by 7 bases, leaving 12 bases between them. Germline CDR1 is SQVTM and CDR2 is ANQGSEA. This CDR3 comprises 12 residues. CDR3 DNA: TGCAGCGTTGACAAGGAACAGGTTGAAGCTTTCTTT. Amino acids: CSVDKEQVEAFF.

V is TRBV6-5 and J is TRBJ2-7; D not certain. Trimming removed 7 bases from V and 4 bases from J, with 17 bases in between. This CDR3 contains 14 residues. Germline CDR1 and CDR2: MNHEY and SVGAGI. This chain's CDR3 is CASTPRWGMYEQYF. The CDR3 region has the DNA TGTGCCAGCACCCCACGTTGGGGTATGTACGAGCAGTACTTC.

With respect to this clone: Other DNA sequences in the sample encode the same CDR3. The chain employs TRBV30 and TRBJ2-3; D remains ambiguous. CDR3 length: 11 amino acids. CDR1 and CDR2 from the germline V gene are GTSNPN and SVGIG (reference sequence). V was clipped by 2 bases and J by 2 bases, with 2 bases between them. CDR3 DNA sequence: TGTGCCTGGAGTATCACAGATACGCAGTATTTT. Encoded protein: CAWSITDTQYF.

This clone has only a few counts. The rearrangement uses TRBV18 and TRBJ2-1, with TRBD1 matching over 9 bases. Germline CDR1 KGHSH, CDR2 LQKENI. The CDR3 extends over 16 amino acids. V was clipped by 2 bases and J by 6 bases; unmatched bases: 8. The chain's CDR3 is CASSPYRDRVFNEQFF. CDR3 coding DNA: TGTGCCAGCTCACCATACCGGGACAGGGTTTTCAATGAGCAGTTCTTC.

The chain carries TRBV6-5 and TRBJ2-1; tentative D call: TRBD1 (6 bases). V dropped 2 bases and J dropped 4 bases, with 12 bases sitting between them. Germline V gene lookup returns CDR1 MNHEY and CDR2 SVGAGI. This CDR3 is 15 amino acids long. The CDR3 spells CASSYLRDIYNEQFF. CDR3 bases: TGTGCCAGCAGTTACCTCCGGGACATTTACAATGAGCAGTTCTTC.

This chain connects TRBV10-3 to TRBJ2-1; D is possibly TRBD2 (5 bases). Deletions cut 9 bases from V and 8 bases from J, with 17 bases between. Germline V CDR1 and CDR2: ENHRY, SYGVKD. This CDR3 has 13 amino acids. CDR3 residues: CAIMLRIGDEQFF. The CDR3 DNA reads as TGTGCCATTATGCTCAGGATCGGGGATGAGCAGTTCTTC.

This chain links TRBV13 with TRBJ1-6; the D is unclear. CDR1 and CDR2 from the germline V gene are PRHDT and FYEKMQ (reference sequence). The CDR3 length is 12 residues. The V and J ends lost 3 bases and 7 bases respectively, with 4 bases between them. The CDR3 DNA reads TGTGCCAGCAGCTTCTGGAATTCACCCCTCCACTTT. Protein product: CASSFWNSPLHF.

In its sample, this clone was seen once. The V and J genes are TRBV2 and TRBJ1-2; TRBD1 matches 9 bases. Germline loops: CDR1 SNHLY, CDR2 FYNNEI. This CDR3 comprises 14 residues. After removal of 4 bases from V and 5 bases from J, the junction contained 5 bases not matched to a gene. The CDR3 protein is CASSGRTGEYGYTF. The CDR3 DNA reads as TGTGCCAGCAGTGGACGGACAGGGGAATATGGCTACACCTTC.

The chain's CDR3 is CASSDSGVNLLRNEKLFF. For the CDR3, the DNA is TGTGCCAGCAGCGACTCTGGAGTGAACCTTCTGCGTAATGAAAAACTGTTTTTT. The J gene is TRBJ1-4, the V gene TRBV25-1, with D uncertain. The V end was cut by 6 bases, the J end by 4 bases, with 24 bases between. Germline V lookup: CDR1 MGHDK, CDR2 SYGVNS. CDR3 size: 18 residues.

This clone was seen more than once but under ten times. The CDR3 DNA reads TGTGCCAGCAGCCCCAGTTTGGCTACCCAAGAGACCCAGTACTTC. Translation gives CASSPSLATQETQYF. This sequence joins TRBV7-2 and TRBJ2-5; the D is unclear. V lost 5 bases and J lost 1, with 14 bases in between. This CDR3 contains 15 residues. Germline assignment: CDR1 SGHTA and CDR2 FQGNSA.

V gene TRBV4-3 combines with J gene TRBJ2-2, with TRBD1 matching 8 bases. CDR3 length: 16 amino acids. V dropped 3 bases and J dropped 4; count of bases not matched to a gene: 7. Germline V gives CDR1 LGHNA, CDR2 YSLEER. Here the CDR3 DNA reads TGCGCCAGCAGCCATCCCAGGGGGCAAGGCACCGGGGAGCTGTTTTTT. Encoded protein: CASSHPRGQGTGELFF.

V usage is TRBV2 and J usage is TRBJ2-5; D is unclear. Trimming stripped 1 base from V and 5 bases from J, with 8 bases between. Germline V gene sequence: CDR1 SNHLY, CDR2 FYNNEI. The CDR3 is 13 residues long. In DNA form, the CDR3 reads TGTGCCAGCAGTGAAGGCAGTCCCGAGACCCAGTACTTC. Its translation: CASSEGSPETQYF.

The rearrangement joins TRBV30 to TRBJ1-2; D perhaps matches TRBD1 (5 bases). The V and J ends lost 1 base and 6 bases respectively, with 21 bases between them. The CDR3 loop spans 16 amino acids. The V gene's germline CDR1 is GTSNPN and CDR2 SVGIG (reference sequence). The CDR3 reads CAWSGAGSGRVDGYTF. CDR3 sequence (DNA): TGTGCCTGGAGTGGCGCGGGTTCGGGCAGGGTGGATGGCTACACCTTC.

This clone occurred a few times. V is TRBV18 and J is TRBJ2-7; 8 bases line up with TRBD1. This CDR3 comprises 15 residues. From germline, CDR1 is KGHSH and CDR2 LQKENI. V shed 1 base and J 2 bases; nucleotides not matched to a gene: 4. CDR3 loop: CASSPQGQVPYEQYF. As DNA, the CDR3 is TGTGCCAGCTCACCACAGGGACAGGTCCCCTACGAGCAGTACTTC.

In regard to this clone: Different DNA sequences within this sample yield the same CDR3. The chain carries TRBV30 and TRBJ2-7; no definite D call. Germline assignment: CDR1 GTSNPN and CDR2 SVGIG (reference sequence). The CDR3 totals 11 residues. The V end lost 0 bases, the J end lost 4 bases, and 4 bases lay between the germline ends. This CDR3 is CAWSVLYEQYF. The CDR3 DNA sequence: TGTGCCTGGAGTGTATTGTACGAGCAGTACTTC.

CDR3 protein: CASRAGGPPNQPQHF. The CDR3 DNA reads TGTGCCAGCAGAGCAGGGGGCCCTCCGAATCAGCCCCAGCATTTT. The chain uses TRBV6-5 and TRBJ1-5; 8 nucleotides line up with TRBD1. Trimming took 6 bases from V and 4 from J; bases not matched to a gene: 8. Germline CDR1 and CDR2: MNHEY and SVGAGI. The CDR3 totals 15 residues.